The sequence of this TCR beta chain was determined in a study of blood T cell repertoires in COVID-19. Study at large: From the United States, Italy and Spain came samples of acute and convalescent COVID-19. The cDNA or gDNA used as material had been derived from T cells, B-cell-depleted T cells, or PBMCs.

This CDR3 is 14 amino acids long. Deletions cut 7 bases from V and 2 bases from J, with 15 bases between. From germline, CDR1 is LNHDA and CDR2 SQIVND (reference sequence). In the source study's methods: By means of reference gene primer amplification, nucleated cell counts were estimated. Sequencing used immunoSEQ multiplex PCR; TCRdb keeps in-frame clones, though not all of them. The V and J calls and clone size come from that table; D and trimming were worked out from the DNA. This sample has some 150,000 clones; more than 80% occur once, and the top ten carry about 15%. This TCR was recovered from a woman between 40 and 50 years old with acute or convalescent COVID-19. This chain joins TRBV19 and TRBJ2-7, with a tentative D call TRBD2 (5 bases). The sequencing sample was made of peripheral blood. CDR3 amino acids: CASMDRRRTYEQYF. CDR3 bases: TGTGCCAGTATGGACCGACGGAGGACCTACGAGCAGTACTTC.